This T cell receptor beta chain was captured by sequencing in a study of T cells in Graves' hyperthyroidism and ophthalmopathy. Ophthalmopathy patients all had a Clinical Activity Score of at least 3, a NOSPECS grade of at least 4 and disease under 3 months old. Notes on this clonotype: As yet, its antigen is unknown.

J gave up 4 bases and V 2 bases, and 14 bases lay outside the gene matches. CDR3 length: 18 amino acids. Per the germline V gene, CDR1 is DFQATT and CDR2 is SNEGSKA (reference sequence). TCR beta CDR3 sequences were amplified from RNA transcripts. The HTBI set primed first-round TCR CDR3 RT-PCR. Each CDR3 protein gets one entry after TCRdb re-called the multiplex PCR reads with MiXCR. The sample shows roughly 600,000 distinct CDR3 sequences, approximately 15% of them seen only once. Study findings and constraints: A 13 V-J signature model discriminated ophthalmopathy versus stable hyperthyroidism. Most thyroid clonotypes with frequency above 0.001 were detected in blood.

The sequencing input was blood. This clonotype originated in a woman between 45 and 65 years old with Graves' ophthalmopathy. V and J are TRBV20-1 and TRBJ2-2; the match to TRBD1 covers 9 bases. CDR3 protein: CSARPFTAPGQGTGELFF. The CDR3 DNA is TGCAGTGCTAGACCCTTTACCGCCCCGGGACAGGGCACCGGGGAGCTGTTTTTT.